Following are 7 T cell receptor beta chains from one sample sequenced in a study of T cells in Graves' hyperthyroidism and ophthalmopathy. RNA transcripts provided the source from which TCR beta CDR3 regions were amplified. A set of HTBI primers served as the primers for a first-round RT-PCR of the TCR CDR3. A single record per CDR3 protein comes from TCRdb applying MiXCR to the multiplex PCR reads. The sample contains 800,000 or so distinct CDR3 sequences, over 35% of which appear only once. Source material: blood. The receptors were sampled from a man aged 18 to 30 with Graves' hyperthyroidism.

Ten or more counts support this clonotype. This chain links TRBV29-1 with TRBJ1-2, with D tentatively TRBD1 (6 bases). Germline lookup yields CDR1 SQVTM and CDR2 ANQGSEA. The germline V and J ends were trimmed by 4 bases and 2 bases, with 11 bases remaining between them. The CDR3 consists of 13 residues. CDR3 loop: CSVGPGANYGYTF. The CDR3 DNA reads TGCAGCGTTGGTCCAGGGGCGAACTATGGCTACACCTTC.

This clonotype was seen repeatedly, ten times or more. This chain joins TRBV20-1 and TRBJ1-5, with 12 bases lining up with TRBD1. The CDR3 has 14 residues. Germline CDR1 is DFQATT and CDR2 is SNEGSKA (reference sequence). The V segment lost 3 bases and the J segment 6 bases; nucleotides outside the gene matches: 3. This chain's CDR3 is CSASGTGGIQPQHF. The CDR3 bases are TGCAGTGCTAGTGGGACAGGGGGCATTCAGCCCCAGCATTTT.

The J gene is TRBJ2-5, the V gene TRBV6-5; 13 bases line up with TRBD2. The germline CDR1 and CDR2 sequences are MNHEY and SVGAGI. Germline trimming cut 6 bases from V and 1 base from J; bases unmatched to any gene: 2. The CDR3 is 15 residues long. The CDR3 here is CASRGTSGAQETQYF. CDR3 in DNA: TGTGCCAGCAGAGGGACTAGCGGGGCCCAAGAGACCCAGTACTTC.

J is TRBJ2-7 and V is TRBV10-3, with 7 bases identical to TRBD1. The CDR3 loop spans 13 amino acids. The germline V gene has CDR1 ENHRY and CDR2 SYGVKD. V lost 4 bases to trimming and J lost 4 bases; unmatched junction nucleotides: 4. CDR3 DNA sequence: TGTGCCATCAGTGCGGCAGGGGGATACGAGCAGTACTTC. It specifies CAISAAGGYEQYF.

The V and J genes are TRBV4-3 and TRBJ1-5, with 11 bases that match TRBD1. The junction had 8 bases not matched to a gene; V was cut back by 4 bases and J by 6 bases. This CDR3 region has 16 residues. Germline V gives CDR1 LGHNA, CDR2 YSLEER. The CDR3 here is CASSPIGQGAGQPQHF. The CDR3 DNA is TGCGCCAGCAGCCCCATCGGACAGGGGGCGGGTCAGCCCCAGCATTTT.

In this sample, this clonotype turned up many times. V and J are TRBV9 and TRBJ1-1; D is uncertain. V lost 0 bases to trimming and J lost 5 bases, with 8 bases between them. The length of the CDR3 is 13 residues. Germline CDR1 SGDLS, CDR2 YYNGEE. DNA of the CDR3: TGTGCCAGCAGCGTAGAGACTTGGACTGAAGCTTTCTTT. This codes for CASSVETWTEAFF. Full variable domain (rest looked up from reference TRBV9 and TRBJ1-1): DSGVTQTPKHLITATGQRVTLRCSPRSGDLSVYWYQQSLDQGLQFLIQYYNGEERAKGNILERFSAQQFPDLHSELNLSSLELGDSALYFCASSVETWTEAFFGQGTRLTVV.

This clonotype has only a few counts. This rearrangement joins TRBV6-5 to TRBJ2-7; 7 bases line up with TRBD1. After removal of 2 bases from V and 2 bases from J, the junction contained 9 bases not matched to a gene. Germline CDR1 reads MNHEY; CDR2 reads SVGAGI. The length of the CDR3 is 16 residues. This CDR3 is CASSYTKTGVPYEQYF. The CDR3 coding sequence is TGTGCCAGCAGTTACACCAAAACAGGGGTCCCCTACGAGCAGTACTTC.